A single sample is the source of the 28 T cell receptor beta chains below, sequenced in a study of blood T cell repertoires in COVID-19. This table comes from immunoSEQ multiplex PCR, and its TCRdb copy is limited to in-frame clones, with some not included. The data show 130,000 or so clones, with roughly 89% seen just once and less than 9% held by the top ten. Sequences were obtained from peripheral blood. Source of these receptors: a man aged 30 to 45 with COVID-19, enrolled during active disease.

The chain employs TRBV7-2 and TRBJ1-6, with unresolved D. The CDR3 contains 13 residues. Per germline, CDR1 SGHTA and CDR2 FQGNSA. V was pared by 5 bases and J by 5 bases, with 7 bases between. CDR3 protein: CASSHTDNSPLHF. The CDR3 coding sequence is TGTGCCAGCAGCCATACGGATAATTCACCCCTCCACTTT. The whole variable domain, filled in from reference TRBV7-2 and TRBJ1-6, reads GAGVSQSPSNKVTEKGKDVELRCDPISGHTALYWYRQSLGQGLEFLIYFQGNSAPDKSGLPSDRFSAERTGGSVSTLTIQRTQQEDSAVYLCASSHTDNSPLHFGNGTRLTVT.

The rearrangement uses TRBV7-6 and TRBJ2-7, with D perhaps TRBD2 (6 bases). Germline V gene sequence: CDR1 SGHVS, CDR2 FNYEAQ. This CDR3 contains 17 residues. V was pared by 4 bases and J by 7 bases, with 26 bases between. The CDR3 spells CASSYPPTWRGPGEQYF. CDR3 bases: TGTGCCAGCAGCTACCCTCCGACTTGGCGGGGCCCAGGGGAGCAGTACTTC.

The chain employs TRBV2 and TRBJ1-5; D remains unclear. Trimming removed 2 bases at V and 2 bases at J, with 31 bases between. Germline values: CDR1 SNHLY, CDR2 FYNNEI. The CDR3 contains 22 residues. CDR3 loop: CASSELIGREGVSFFGNQPQHF. In DNA form, the CDR3 reads TGTGCCAGCAGTGAATTAATCGGTCGCGAGGGCGTATCCTTTTTTGGCAATCAGCCCCAGCATTTT. The whole variable domain, remainder taken from reference TRBV2 and TRBJ1-5, is EPEVTQTPSHQVTQMGQEVILRCVPISNHLYFYWYRQILGQKVEFLVSFYNNEISEKSEIFDDQFSVERPDGSNFTLKIRSTKLEDSAMYFCASSELIGREGVSFFGNQPQHFGDGTRLSIL.

Worth noting for this clone: A junction boundary mismatches the germline segment, possibly from a read error. This chain links TRBV14 with TRBJ1-1, with 9 bases that match TRBD1. This CDR3 has 14 amino acids. Per germline, CDR1 SGHDN and CDR2 FVKESK. CDR3 sequence reads: CASSSKVRTGVKSF. The CDR3 DNA is TGTGCCAGCAGCTCCAAGGTCCGGACAGGGGTCAAATCCTTT.

The V and J genes are TRBV9 and TRBJ1-2; D not certain. CDR1 is SGDLS, CDR2 YYNGEE, per germline. This CDR3 contains 13 residues. The ends were cut back, 3 bases at V and 4 bases at J, with 10 bases in the middle. The CDR3 DNA is TGTGCCAGCAGCGCCCTAGGGAGCTATGGCTACACCTTC. This gives the protein CASSALGSYGYTF.

In this sample, this clone turned up a few times. V usage is TRBV10-3 and J usage is TRBJ1-1; 10 bases fit TRBD1. The germline V gene has CDR1 ENHRY and CDR2 SYGVKD. CDR3 length equals 14 residues. With V trimmed by 6 bases and J by 4 bases, 5 bases remained unmatched. The DNA for the CDR3 is TGTGCCATCAGCTTGGGACAGGGGAGCACTGAAGCTTTCTTT. It encodes CAISLGQGSTEAFF.

The genes are TRBV24-1 and TRBJ2-4, with 8 bases matching TRBD1. Germline CDR1 is KGHDR and CDR2 is SFDVKD. The ends lost 2 bases at V and 7 bases at J; junction bases unmatched: 6. This CDR3 is 15 amino acids long. In DNA, the CDR3 is TGTGCCACCAGTGATTACGACAGGGGTTCGAACATTCAGTACTTC. Residues: CATSDYDRGSNIQYF.

This sequence joins TRBV5-4 and TRBJ2-3, with 8 bases identical to TRBD2. The germline V gene encodes CDR1 SGHNT and CDR2 YYREEE (reference sequence). CDR3 length: 16 amino acids. The V and J ends lost 0 bases and 1 base, in that order; junction bases with no gene match: 4. This CDR3 reads CASSLEAGVGTDTQYF. The CDR3 coding sequence is TGTGCCAGCAGCTTGGAAGCGGGAGTTGGCACAGATACGCAGTATTTT.

V and J are TRBV19 and TRBJ1-5, with TRBD1 identical over 8 bases. Germline V gene data show CDR1 as LNHDA and CDR2 as SQIVND (reference sequence). Trimming removed 3 bases from V and 0 bases from J; junction bases left unmatched: 7. The CDR3 has 17 residues. CDR3 in DNA: TGTGCCAGTAGTATTGACAGGGGACTTCATAGCAATCAGCCCCAGCATTTT. Amino acid sequence: CASSIDRGLHSNQPQHF.

V is TRBV28 and J is TRBJ2-1; TRBD1 matches at 10 bases. V gave up 6 bases and J gave up 15 bases; unmatched junction bases: 11. The CDR3 is 13 amino acids. Germline V gives CDR1 MDHEN, CDR2 SYDVKM. CDR3 bases: TGTGCCAGCAGAACCCCCGGGACAGGGGCCACGTTCTTC. Its protein is CASRTPGTGATFF.

This clone was seen a single time. The chain has TRBV5-1 and TRBJ2-1; 9 bases are shared with TRBD2. The germline V gene has CDR1 SGHRS and CDR2 YFSETQ. V lost 5 bases to trimming and J lost 4 bases; unmatched junction nucleotides: 7. The CDR3 is 15 residues long. The CDR3 bases are TGCGCCAGCAGAAGCCTAGCGGGAACGTACAATGAGCAGTTCTTC. Translated: CASRSLAGTYNEQFF.

The chain recombines TRBV7-6 with TRBJ2-7; possible D gene TRBD2, 5 bases. With 1 base removed from V and 0 bases from J, the gap between germline ends came to 10 bases. The germline V gene has CDR1 SGHVS and CDR2 FNYEAQ. The CDR3 loop spans 15 amino acids. The CDR3: CASSLDEGSSYEQYF. Here the CDR3 DNA reads TGTGCCAGCAGCTTAGATGAGGGCAGCTCCTACGAGCAGTACTTC.

The V call is TRBV30, the J call TRBJ1-1, with D tentatively TRBD1 (5 bases). V lost 5 bases to trimming and J lost 1 base, with 17 bases between them. From germline, CDR1 is GTSNPN and CDR2 SVGIG (reference sequence). The CDR3 is 15 amino acids. The CDR3 region is CAWGRESGGNTEAFF. The CDR3, as DNA: TGTGCCTGGGGGCGGGAATCCGGGGGGAACACTGAAGCTTTCTTT. Together with reference TRBV30 and TRBJ1-1, the CDR3 gives the full variable domain: SQTIHQWPATLVQPVGSPLSLECTVEGTSNPNLYWYRQAAGRGLQLLFYSVGIGQISSEVPQNLSASRPQDRQFILSSKKLLLSDSGFYLCAWGRESGGNTEAFFGQGTRLTVV.

V and J are TRBV7-8 and TRBJ2-5; TRBD2 might be the D (5 bases). This CDR3 spans 14 amino acids. The germline gives CDR1 SGHVS, CDR2 FQNEAQ. V lost 5 bases and J lost 5, with 15 bases in between. Here the CDR3 DNA reads TGTGCCAGCAGCCGAGGGTACGGGTTGGAGACCCAGTACTTC. Amino acid sequence: CASSRGYGLETQYF.

V gene TRBV28 combines with J gene TRBJ2-3; D might be TRBD1 (6 bases). The V gene lost 7 bases and the J gene lost 1 base, with 15 bases spanning the gap. The V gene's germline CDR1 is MDHEN and CDR2 SYDVKM. This CDR3 is built from 15 residues. This chain's CDR3 is CASIPLAGGTDTQYF. CDR3 bases: TGTGCCAGCATTCCCCTGGCAGGGGGCACAGATACGCAGTATTTT.

This clone was observed once. The chain's CDR3 is CASSPEGDTQYF. DNA of the CDR3: TGTGCCAGCAGCCCAGAGGGTGATACGCAGTATTTT. The rearrangement joins TRBV9 to TRBJ2-3; the D gene is possibly TRBD2 (5 bases). Per germline, CDR1 SGDLS and CDR2 YYNGEE. The CDR3 is 12 residues long. V was trimmed by 4 bases and J by 6 bases, leaving 9 bases between them.

The chain joins TRBV29-1 to TRBJ1-1; D remains unclear. The germline gives CDR1 SQVTM, CDR2 ANQGSEA. V lost 5 bases to trimming and J lost 5 bases, with 9 bases between them. The CDR3 is 11 residues long. This CDR3 reads CSVQQVTEAFF. The DNA of the CDR3 is TGCAGCGTTCAACAAGTGACTGAAGCTTTCTTT.

This clone was recorded once. The chain employs TRBV7-8 and TRBJ1-1; no clear D gene. The CDR3 sequence is 12 residues long. Germline V gives CDR1 SGHVS, CDR2 FQNEAQ. Trimming stripped 5 bases from V and 8 bases from J, with 12 bases between. CDR3 sequence: CASSPTAGEAFF. The CDR3 DNA is TGTGCCAGCAGCCCAACAGCGGGGGAAGCTTTCTTT.

With regard to this clone: Sequence at one end of the junction differs from germline and may be a read error. This chain joins TRBV7-9 and TRBJ2-5, with D unresolved. This CDR3 region has 11 residues. Germline CDR1 is SEHNR and CDR2 is FQNEAQ (reference sequence). The CDR3 DNA sequence: TGTGCCAGCAGCCCCGCAGAGGCCCAGTACTTC. Protein: CASSPAEAQYF.

V is TRBV6-5 and J is TRBJ2-5, with 7 bases matching TRBD2. The CDR3 covers 15 residues. The germline gives CDR1 MNHEY, CDR2 SVGAGI. V trimming: 6 bases; J trimming: 1 base; junction bases outside the gene matches: 8. The CDR3: CASSQNGGSQETQYF. The DNA of the CDR3 is TGTGCCAGCAGCCAGAACGGGGGGTCCCAAGAGACCCAGTACTTC.

The chain employs TRBV19 and TRBJ2-3, with TRBD1 matching 7 bases. Trimming took 1 base from V and 1 from J; bases not matched to a gene: 2. The CDR3 consists of 15 residues. Germline CDR1 and CDR2: LNHDA and SQIVND (reference sequence). Here the CDR3 reads CASSIAGTGTDTQYF. The CDR3 bases are TGTGCCAGTAGTATAGCGGGGACAGGCACAGATACGCAGTATTTT.

The gene calls are TRBV6-6 and TRBJ2-1, with 10 bases identical to TRBD2. CDR3 length: 15 residues. Germline V gene sequence: CDR1 MNHNY, CDR2 SVGAGI (reference sequence). Trimming removed 2 bases from V and 8 bases from J; junction bases left unmatched: 6. As DNA, the CDR3 is TGTGCCAGCAGTTACGCGGCTAGCGGGAGCCATGAGCAGTTCTTC. The encoded protein is CASSYAASGSHEQFF.

This sequence joins TRBV7-9 and TRBJ2-7, with TRBD1 identical over 9 bases. Germline values: CDR1 SEHNR, CDR2 FQNEAQ (reference sequence). The CDR3 spans 17 residues. V shed 7 bases, J shed 4 bases, and the junction held 17 bases outside the gene matches. The CDR3 sequence is CASTANSLQGARYEQYF. The DNA for the CDR3 is TGTGCCAGCACCGCAAATTCACTACAGGGGGCGAGGTACGAGCAGTACTTC.

In its sample, this clone was seen many times. The V gene is TRBV4-2, the J gene TRBJ2-7; TRBD2 matches at 8 bases. J was trimmed by 0 bases and V by 4 bases; bases with no gene match: 14. CDR1 and CDR2 (germline): LGHNA, YNFKEQ. This CDR3 has 18 residues. This chain's CDR3 is CASSPPLRGAFSSYEQYF. As DNA, the CDR3 is TGTGCCAGCAGCCCTCCTTTGCGGGGGGCTTTCAGCTCCTACGAGCAGTACTTC.

V is TRBV15 and J is TRBJ1-2; 7 bases match TRBD1. From germline, CDR1 is LNHNV and CDR2 YYDKDF (reference sequence). The CDR3 length is 15 residues. The ends lost 5 bases at V and 1 base at J; junction bases unmatched: 7. The CDR3 here is CATSGYRGVNYGYTF. In nucleotides, the CDR3 is TGTGCCACCAGCGGGTACAGGGGAGTTAACTATGGCTACACCTTC. Combining the CDR3 with reference TRBV15 and TRBJ1-2 gives the whole variable domain DAMVIQNPRYQVTQFGKPVTLSCSQTLNHNVMYWYQQKSSQAPKLLFHYYDKDFNNEADTPDNFQSRRPNTSFCFLDIRSPGLGDTAMYLCATSGYRGVNYGYTFGSGTRLTVV.

This sequence joins TRBV9 and TRBJ1-2; no definite D call. With 0 bases removed from V and 5 bases from J, the gap between germline ends came to 5 bases. Germline CDR1 is SGDLS and CDR2 is YYNGEE. The CDR3 is made up of 12 amino acids. CDR3 nucleotide sequence: TGTGCCAGCAGCGTAGACGGGTATGGCTACACCTTC. Its protein product is CASSVDGYGYTF. Full variable domain (missing parts from reference TRBV9 and TRBJ1-2): DSGVTQTPKHLITATGQRVTLRCSPRSGDLSVYWYQQSLDQGLQFLIQYYNGEERAKGNILERFSAQQFPDLHSELNLSSLELGDSALYFCASSVDGYGYTFGSGTRLTVV.

The chain has TRBV19 and TRBJ2-2; the match to TRBD1 covers 7 bases. This CDR3 comprises 16 residues. CDR1 and CDR2 from the germline V gene are LNHDA and SQIVND (reference sequence). V lost 1 base and J lost 1; bases outside the gene matches: 3. CDR3 nucleotide sequence: TGTGCCAGTAGTATAGTTGGGACAGTGAACACCGGGGAGCTGTTTTTT. Encoded protein: CASSIVGTVNTGELFF. The entire variable domain, with the rest obtained from reference TRBV19 and TRBJ2-2, is as follows: DGGITQSPKYLFRKEGQNVTLSCEQNLNHDAMYWYRQDPGQGLRLIYYSQIVNDFQKGDIAEGYSVSREKKESFPLTVTSAQKNPTAFYLCASSIVGTVNTGELFFGEGSRLTVL.

The chain couples TRBV14 to TRBJ2-7; 10 bases are a match to TRBD1. J was trimmed by 2 bases and V by 4 bases; bases with no gene match: 5. The CDR3 sequence is 15 residues long. CDR1 is SGHDN, CDR2 FVKESK, per germline. The CDR3 coding sequence is TGTGCCAGCAGCCCGGGGACAGGGGTGGCCTACGAGCAGTACTTC. Protein: CASSPGTGVAYEQYF.